This T cell receptor (beta chain) was identified in a study of OX40 agonist ivuxolimab in advanced cancers. As for the study more broadly: Ivuxolimab, which targeted the costimulatory receptor OX40 (CD134), was an agonistic, fully human IgG2 monoclonal antibody. Partial responses were achieved by three dose-escalation patients, of whom one had hepatocellular carcinoma and two had cutaneous melanoma. In the dose-escalation cohort, roughly four fifths of patients were male, and the mean age was around 60 years, with a range of roughly 20 to 80. Among the 52 dose-escalation patients, about 20 had hepatocellular carcinoma, approximately 15 melanoma, 9 renal cell carcinoma and 9 head and neck cancer. Patients were allowed to have had prior anti-PD-1, anti-PD-L1 or anti-CTLA-4 therapy, and around 41% of the dose-escalation patients had previously received checkpoint inhibitors. The paper covers the monotherapy dose-escalation part of the phase I ivuxolimab trial, which included N ≈ 57 patients. The purpose of peripheral TCRbeta sequencing was to test whether ivuxolimab changed TCR sequence diversity and led to clonal T-cell expansion. Intravenous ivuxolimab was administered to patients every 2 weeks at six dose levels: 0.01, 0.1, 0.3, 1.5, 3 and 10 mg/kg.

For sequencing of the TCRbeta CDR3 region, genomic DNA was extracted from the sorted cells. The immunoSEQ Assay was used to sequence the TCRbeta CDR3 regions. TCRdb obtained this table from immuneACCESS and retained in-frame rearrangements with V and J assigned. These tables miss some clones; where compared with another copy, unresolved V genes account for less than half of the shortfall, and the remainder is unexplained. The sample profile shows tens of thousands of clones; about 83% of them were found once. The top ten constitute roughly 8.6% of the sample. Taken from the germline V gene, the CDR1 and CDR2 loops are SGHVS and FQNEAQ. The CDR3 goes from the cysteine to the phenylalanine over 14 residues. The kept DNA is CDR3 alone, 42 bases in frame from the first base. The trim is 5 bases for V and 6 bases for J, with a gap of 14 bases between the germline ends. Patients with a history of autoimmune disease or receiving systemic immunosuppression were excluded from the trial. In every dose cohort, peripheral blood was drawn for TCR sequencing at baseline, cycle 4 day 1, and cycle 7 day 1. Samples were obtained from an open-label, multicenter, first-in-human phase I dose-escalation trial of ivuxolimab. Adults with locally advanced or metastatic head and neck squamous cell, hepatocellular, melanoma or renal cell carcinoma were enrolled in the trial. Before TCR sequencing, CD4+ T cells and CD8+ T cells were sorted from peripheral blood as separate populations.

For this clone: Which antigen it targets is not known. No base quality values were provided; no much bigger clone lies one nucleotide off.

What the research found in general, with its limitations: The antigen specificity of the clonally expanded peripheral T cells was not determined. On average, CD8+ T cells showed more expanded clones than CD4+ T cells after ivuxolimab. At doses of 0.1 to 3.0 mg/kg, clonal expansion of both CD4+ and CD8+ blood T cells was observed from baseline to week 6. Low levels of normalized T-cell clonal expansion were also seen in some patients who did not respond. In the 0.1-3.0 mg/kg groups, partial responders were among the patients with the lowest normalized peripheral clonal expansion, particularly in CD8+ T cells.

The starting material was CD4+ or CD8+ T cells sorted from blood, obtained in a trial of the OX40 agonist ivuxolimab. This TCR came from an adult with an advanced solid tumor such as melanoma, head and neck, liver or kidney cancer. The chain is encoded by TRBV7-8 joined to TRBJ2-1; a weak D assignment points to TRBD1 (5 bases agree). The DNA sequence is TGTGCCAGCAGCCCCCCCGTGGGGCCCAATGAGCAGTTCTTC. It is translated as CASSPPVGPNEQFF.